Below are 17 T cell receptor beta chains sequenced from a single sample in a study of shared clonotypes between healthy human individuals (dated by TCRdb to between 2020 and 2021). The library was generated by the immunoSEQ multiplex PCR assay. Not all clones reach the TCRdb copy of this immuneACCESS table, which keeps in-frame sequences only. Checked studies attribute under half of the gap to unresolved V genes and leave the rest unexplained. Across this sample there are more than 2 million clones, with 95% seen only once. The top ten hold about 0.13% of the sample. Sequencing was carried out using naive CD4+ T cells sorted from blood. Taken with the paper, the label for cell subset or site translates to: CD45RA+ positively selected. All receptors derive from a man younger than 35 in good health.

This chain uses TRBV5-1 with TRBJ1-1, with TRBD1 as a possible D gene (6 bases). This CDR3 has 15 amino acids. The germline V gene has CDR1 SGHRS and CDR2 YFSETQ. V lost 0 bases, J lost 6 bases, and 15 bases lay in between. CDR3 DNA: TGCGCCAGCAGCTTGGATATCGGACAGCGAGCTGAAGCTTTCTTT. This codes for CASSLDIGQRAEAFF.

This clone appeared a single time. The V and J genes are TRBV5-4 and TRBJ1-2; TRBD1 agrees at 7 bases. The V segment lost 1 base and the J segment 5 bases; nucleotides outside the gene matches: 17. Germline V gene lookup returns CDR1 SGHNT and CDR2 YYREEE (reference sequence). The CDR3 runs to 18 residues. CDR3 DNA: TGTGCCAGCAGCTTGATAAGAGTAGGGACAGATGGATTTTATGGCTACACCTTC. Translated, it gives CASSLIRVGTDGFYGYTF.

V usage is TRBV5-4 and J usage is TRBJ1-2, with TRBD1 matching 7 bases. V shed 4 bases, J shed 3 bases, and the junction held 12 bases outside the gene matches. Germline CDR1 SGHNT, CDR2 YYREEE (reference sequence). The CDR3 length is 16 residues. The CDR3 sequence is CASSIHTGVKDYGYTF. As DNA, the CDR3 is TGTGCCAGCAGCATACATACAGGGGTTAAGGACTATGGCTACACCTTC.

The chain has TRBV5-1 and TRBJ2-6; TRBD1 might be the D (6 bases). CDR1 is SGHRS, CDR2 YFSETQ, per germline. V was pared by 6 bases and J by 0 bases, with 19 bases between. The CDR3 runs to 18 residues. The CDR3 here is CASTPPGTLSSGANVLTF. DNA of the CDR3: TGCGCCAGCACCCCGCCCGGGACACTGAGCTCTGGGGCCAACGTCCTGACTTTC.

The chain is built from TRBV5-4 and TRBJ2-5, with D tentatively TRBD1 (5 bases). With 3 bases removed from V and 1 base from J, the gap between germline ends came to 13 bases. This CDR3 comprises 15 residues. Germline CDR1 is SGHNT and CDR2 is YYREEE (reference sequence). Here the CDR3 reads CASSSPQVAQETQYF. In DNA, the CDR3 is TGTGCCAGCAGCTCACCACAGGTAGCCCAAGAGACCCAGTACTTC.

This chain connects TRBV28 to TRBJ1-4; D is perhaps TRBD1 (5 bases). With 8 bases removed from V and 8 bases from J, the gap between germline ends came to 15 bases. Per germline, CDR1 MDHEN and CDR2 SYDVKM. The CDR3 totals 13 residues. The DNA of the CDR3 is TGTGCCAGCGGGGGGGTGAAGGCGGAAAAACTGTTTTTT. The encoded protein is CASGGVKAEKLFF.

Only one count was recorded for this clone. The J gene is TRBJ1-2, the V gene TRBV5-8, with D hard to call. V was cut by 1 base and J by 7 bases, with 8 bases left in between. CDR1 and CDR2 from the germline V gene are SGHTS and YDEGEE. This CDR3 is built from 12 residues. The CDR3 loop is CASSLKSFGYTF. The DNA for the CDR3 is TGTGCCAGCAGCTTGAAATCATTTGGCTACACCTTC.

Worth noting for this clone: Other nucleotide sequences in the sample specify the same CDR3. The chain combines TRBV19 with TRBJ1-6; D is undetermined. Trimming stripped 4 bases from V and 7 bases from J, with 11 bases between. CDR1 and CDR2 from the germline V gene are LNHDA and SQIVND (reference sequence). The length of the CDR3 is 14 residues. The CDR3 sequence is CASSTGPVNSPLHF. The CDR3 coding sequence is TGTGCCAGTAGTACCGGCCCAGTCAATTCACCCCTCCACTTT.

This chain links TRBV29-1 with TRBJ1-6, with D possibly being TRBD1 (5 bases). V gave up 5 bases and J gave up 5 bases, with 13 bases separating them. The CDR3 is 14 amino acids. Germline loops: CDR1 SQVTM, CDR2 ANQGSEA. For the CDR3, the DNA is TGCAGCGTTTCCCAGGGCAGTAATAATTCACCCCTCCACTTT. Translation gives CSVSQGSNNSPLHF.

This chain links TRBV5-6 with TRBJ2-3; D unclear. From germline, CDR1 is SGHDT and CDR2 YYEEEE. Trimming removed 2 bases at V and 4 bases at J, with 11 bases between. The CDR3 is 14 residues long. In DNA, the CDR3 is TGTGCCAGCAGCTTAAAATTGTCGGCAGATACGCAGTATTTT. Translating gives CASSLKLSADTQYF. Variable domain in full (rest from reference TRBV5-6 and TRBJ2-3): DAGVTQSPTHLIKTRGQQVTLRCSPKSGHDTVSWYQQALGQGPQFIFQYYEEEERQRGNFPDRFSGHQFPNYSSELNVNALLLGDSALYLCASSLKLSADTQYFGPGTRLTVL.

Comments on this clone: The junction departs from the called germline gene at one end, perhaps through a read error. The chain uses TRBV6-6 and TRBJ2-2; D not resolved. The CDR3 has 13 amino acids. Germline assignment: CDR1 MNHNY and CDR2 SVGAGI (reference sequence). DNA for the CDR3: TGTGCCAGCACTTACAGTCGAACCGGGTGGCTGTTTTTT. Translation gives CASTYSRTGWLFF.

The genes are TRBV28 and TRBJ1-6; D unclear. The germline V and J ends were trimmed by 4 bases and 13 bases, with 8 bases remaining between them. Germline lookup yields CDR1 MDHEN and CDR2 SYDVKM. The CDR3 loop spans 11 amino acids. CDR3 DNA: TGTGCCAGCAGTTCGGATGGGCCCCTCCACTTT. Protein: CASSSDGPLHF.

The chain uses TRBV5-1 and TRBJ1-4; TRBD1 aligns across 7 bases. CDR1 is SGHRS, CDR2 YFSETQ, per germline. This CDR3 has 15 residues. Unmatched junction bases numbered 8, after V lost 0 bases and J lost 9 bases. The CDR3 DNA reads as TGCGCCAGCAGCTTGGATGACAGGGACATGAAAAAACTGTTTTTT. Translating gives CASSLDDRDMKKLFF.

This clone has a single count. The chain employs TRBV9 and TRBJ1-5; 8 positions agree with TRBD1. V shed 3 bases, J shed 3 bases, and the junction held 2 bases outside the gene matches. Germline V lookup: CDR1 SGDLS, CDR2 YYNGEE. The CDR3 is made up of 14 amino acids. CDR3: CASSGQGNNQPQHF. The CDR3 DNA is TGTGCCAGCAGCGGACAGGGGAACAATCAGCCCCAGCATTTT.

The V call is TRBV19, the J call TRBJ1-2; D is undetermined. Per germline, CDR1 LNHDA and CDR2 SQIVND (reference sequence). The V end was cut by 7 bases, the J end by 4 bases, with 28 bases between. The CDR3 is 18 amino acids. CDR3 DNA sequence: TGTGCCAGTACCAATCGGCGGGCATTGGCCCGTAAAGGCTATGGCTACACCTTC. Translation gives CASTNRRALARKGYGYTF.

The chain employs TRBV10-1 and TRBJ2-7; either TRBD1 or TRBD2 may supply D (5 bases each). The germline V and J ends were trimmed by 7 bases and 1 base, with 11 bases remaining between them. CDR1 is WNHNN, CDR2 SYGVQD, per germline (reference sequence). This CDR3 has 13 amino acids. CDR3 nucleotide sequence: TGCGCCAGCAACCGGGGCTTTTCCTACGAGCAGTACTTC. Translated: CASNRGFSYEQYF.

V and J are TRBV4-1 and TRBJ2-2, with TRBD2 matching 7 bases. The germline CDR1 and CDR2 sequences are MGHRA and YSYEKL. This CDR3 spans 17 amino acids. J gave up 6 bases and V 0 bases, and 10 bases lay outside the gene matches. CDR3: CASSQDLTSAIPGELFF. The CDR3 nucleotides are TGCGCCAGCAGCCAAGATTTAACTAGCGCGATCCCCGGGGAGCTGTTTTTT.